Presented here are 30 T cell receptor beta chains from one specimen sequenced in a study of tumor-infiltrating lymphocytes in oesophageal squamous cell carcinoma. TCRdb reprocessed the PCR reads with MiXCR, giving one entry per CDR3 protein. The sample has around 11,000 distinct CDR3 sequences, around half seen once. The sequenced sample consisted of esophageal tumor tissue. These receptor sequences come from a male donor with esophageal squamous cell carcinoma.

This clonotype has just a few counts. CDR3 DNA sequence: TGTGCCAGCAGCCTACTAGGGGGAGCGGGAGGACACACAGATACGCAGTATTTT. Protein: CASSLLGGAGGHTDTQYF. The chain combines TRBV7-2 with TRBJ2-3; 9 bases fit TRBD2. The V segment lost 5 bases and the J segment 2 bases; nucleotides outside the gene matches: 14. The germline V gene encodes CDR1 SGHTA and CDR2 FQGNSA. CDR3 length equals 18 residues.

The V call is TRBV7-6, the J call TRBJ2-3, with TRBD2 matching 12 bases. This CDR3 comprises 17 residues. Germline V gene lookup returns CDR1 SGHVS and CDR2 FNYEAQ. J was trimmed by 4 bases and V by 1 base; bases with no gene match: 6. As DNA, the CDR3 is TGTGCCAGCAGCTTAGGGCTAGCGGGAGGGCGTGCAGATACGCAGTATTTT. This codes for CASSLGLAGGRADTQYF.

A few counts support this clonotype. The V gene is TRBV7-2, the J gene TRBJ2-1; D is perhaps TRBD2 (5 bases). The end of the DNA aligns better with TRBJ2-7, so the J call may be wrong. This CDR3 spans 14 amino acids. CDR1 and CDR2 from the germline V gene are SGHTA and FQGNSA. CDR3 sequence reads: CASSLRAVTYEQYF. CDR3 sequence (DNA): TGTGCCAGCAGCTTGAGGGCAGTGACCTACGAGCAGTACTTC.

This sequence joins TRBV6-6 and TRBJ1-3; a weak D match, TRBD1 (5 bases). V was trimmed by 0 bases and J by 0 bases, leaving 12 bases between them. In germline, CDR1 is MNHNY, CDR2 SVGAGI (reference sequence). The CDR3 has 17 amino acids. Here the CDR3 DNA reads TGTGCCAGCAGTTACTCGGGGCAGTTCTACTCTGGAAACACCATATATTTT. Protein sequence: CASSYSGQFYSGNTIYF.

For this clonotype: This CDR3 is missing its conserved last phenylalanine or tryptophan, likely due to a read error. Because the CDR3's place on the DNA is in doubt, the DNA is left out and the CDR3 is given as listed by TCRdb. The chain uses TRBV28 and TRBJ2-7. Germline loops: CDR1 MDHEN, CDR2 SYDVKM. The CDR3 totals 9 residues, both ends included. CDR3 amino acids: CASSFFHRA.

There are a few counts of this clonotype. V gene TRBV7-3 combines with J gene TRBJ2-5; a possible D gene is TRBD1 (5 bases). Trimming removed 2 bases at V and 4 bases at J, with 11 bases between. The CDR3 sequence is 14 residues long. CDR1 and CDR2 from the germline V gene are SGHTA and FQGTGA. The CDR3 DNA follows: TGTGCCAGCAGCTTACAGGGTATCGGAGAGACCCAGTACTTC. Its protein is CASSLQGIGETQYF.

The chain recombines TRBV6-5 with TRBJ1-2; D ambiguous. Germline assignment: CDR1 MNHEY and CDR2 SVGAGI. The length of the CDR3 is 14 residues. V was cut by 7 bases and J by 6 bases, with 18 bases left in between. Here the CDR3 reads CASTRGNLGNGYTF. The DNA for the CDR3 is TGTGCCAGCACTCGAGGGAACCTTGGAAATGGCTACACCTTC.

About this clonotype: Because it lacks the conserved phenylalanine or tryptophan at the end, this CDR3 is likely a read error. The chain carries TRBV12-3 or TRBV12-4 and TRBJ2-4, with D perhaps TRBD1 or TRBD2 (6 bases each). The end of the DNA aligns better with TRBJ2-1, so the J call may be wrong. The CDR3 is 14 residues long. The CDR3, as DNA: TGTGCCAGCAGCCCACAGGGAGGAATCAATGAGCAGTTCTCC. It translates to CASSPQGGINEQFS.

The chain couples TRBV12-3 or TRBV12-4 to TRBJ2-5; unclear D gene. TRBJ2-3 explains the end of the DNA better; the J call may be wrong. This CDR3 contains 14 residues. The CDR3 DNA follows: TGTGCCAGCAGTTTGGGCGGATACACAGATACGCAGTATTTT. Amino acid sequence: CASSLGGYTDTQYF.

The rearrangement uses TRBV24-1 and TRBJ2-1, with 8 bases lining up with TRBD1. The CDR3 length is 17 residues. The V and J ends lost 7 bases and 5 bases, in that order; junction bases with no gene match: 15. Looked up from germline, CDR1 is KGHDR and CDR2 is SFDVKD. The CDR3 sequence: CATSSVTTGDGDNEQFF. The CDR3, as DNA: TGTGCCACCAGCTCGGTTACGACAGGGGATGGGGACAATGAGCAGTTCTTC.

The CDR3 protein is CASSQRDISGYTF. The CDR3 bases are TGTGCCAGCAGCCAACGGGACATTTCGGGCTACACCTTC. The V call is TRBV7-4, the J call TRBJ1-2, with a tentative D call TRBD1 (6 bases). The CDR3 is made up of 13 amino acids. Trimming removed 5 bases from V and 8 bases from J, with 15 bases in between. Germline values: CDR1 SGHVT, CDR2 SQSDAQ.

This clonotype has a count of ten or more. The chain employs TRBV11-2 and TRBJ1-1, with a weak D call TRBD1 (6 bases). Between the trimmed V and J ends, which lost 5 bases and 5 bases, there was a span of 21 bases. Germline V CDR1 and CDR2: SGHAT, FQNNGV. CDR3 length equals 16 residues. The CDR3 region is CASSLRSDSAGTEAFF. The CDR3 nucleotides read TGTGCCAGCAGCCTCAGATCGGACAGTGCAGGAACTGAAGCTTTCTTT. The full variable domain, its missing parts supplied by reference TRBV11-2 and TRBJ1-1, is EAGVAQSPRYKIIEKRQSVAFWCNPISGHATLYWYQQILGQGPKLLIQFQNNGVVDDSQLPKDRFSAERLKGVDSTLKIQPAKLEDSAVYLCASSLRSDSAGTEAFFGQGTRLTVV.

In DNA, the CDR3 is TGTGCCAGCAGTTTATCTGACGAGCAGTACTTC. It encodes CASSLSDEQYF. The chain has TRBV12-3 or TRBV12-4 and TRBJ2-5; no clear D gene. The end of the DNA fits TRBJ2-7 better, so the J call may be wrong. CDR3 length: 11 amino acids.

The chain has TRBV12-3 or TRBV12-4 and TRBJ2-1; 8 bases map to TRBD1. V lost 5 bases and J lost 0; bases outside the gene matches: 3. This CDR3 is built from 15 residues. The CDR3 DNA sequence: TGTGCCAGCAGTCTTACAGGGGGCTCCTACAATGAGCAGTTCTTC. This sequence encodes CASSLTGGSYNEQFF.

As to this clonotype: Lacking the conserved final phenylalanine or tryptophan, this CDR3 likely reflects a read error. The DNA is left out, because the CDR3 cannot be placed on it with certainty; the CDR3 is given as TCRdb lists it. The chain carries TRBV10-3 and TRBJ2-3; the table's TRBD1 call for D was not verified on the DNA. The CDR3 numbers 19 amino acids, ends counted. CDR1 ENHRY and CDR2 SYGVKD come from the germline V gene. CDR3 sequence: CAISESSQGQSYNEQFFGP.

V and J are TRBV12-3 or TRBV12-4 and TRBJ2-5; D is unresolved. TRBJ2-7 explains the end of the DNA better; the J call may be wrong. This CDR3 spans 17 amino acids. CDR3 in amino acids: CASSFEFGPPPNYEQYF. The CDR3 DNA reads TGTGCCAGCAGTTTCGAATTTGGTCCTCCGCCCAACTACGAGCAGTACTTC.

The V call is TRBV6-4, the J call TRBJ1-5; D is ambiguous. The V end was cut by 5 bases, the J end by 6 bases, with 23 bases between. Germline CDR1 MRHNA, CDR2 SNTAGT. CDR3 size: 17 residues. The DNA of the CDR3 is TGTGCCAGCAGTCCCCGCGCCGGACTCCTCCAAAGTCAGCCCCAGCATTTT. It yields the protein CASSPRAGLLQSQPQHF.

This clonotype occurred a few times. This may come from a read error, since a much larger clone is one base off. The chain joins TRBV11-3 to TRBJ2-5, with 12 bases lining up with TRBD1. With the DNA end fitting TRBJ2-1 better, the J assignment may be wrong. The CDR3 consists of 17 residues. Germline V CDR1 and CDR2: SGHNT, YENEEA. Written as DNA, the CDR3 is TGTGCCAGCAGCCGAGGGACAGGGGGCGCATATGGAGAGACCCAGTTCTTC. Translating it yields CASSRGTGGAYGETQFF.

The rearrangement uses TRBV7-8 and TRBJ2-6, with a tentative D call TRBD1 (5 bases). In germline, CDR1 is SGHVS, CDR2 FQNEAQ. The CDR3 spans 16 residues. Trimming cost V 2 bases and J 2 bases, with 10 bases left between them. The CDR3 DNA reads as TGTGCCAGCAGCTTACAGGGCCTCACTGGGGCCAACGTCCTGACTTTC. Its translation: CASSLQGLTGANVLTF. Full variable domain (rest looked up from reference TRBV7-8 and TRBJ2-6): GAGVSQSPRYKVAKRGQDVALRCDPISGHVSLFWYQQALGQGPEFLTYFQNEAQLDKSGLPSDRFFAERPEGSVSTLKIQRTQQEDSAVYLCASSLQGLTGANVLTFGAGSRLTVL.

This clonotype was counted ten times or more. This sequence joins TRBV7-2 and TRBJ2-1; no clear D gene. Germline values: CDR1 SGHTA, CDR2 FQGNSA. V dropped 5 bases and J dropped 4 bases, with 18 bases sitting between them. The CDR3 has 16 amino acids. CDR3 DNA sequence: TGTGCCAGCAGCCCCCCCGTCACTCGCCTGTACAATGAGCAGTTCTTC. It codes for CASSPPVTRLYNEQFF.

This chain uses TRBV12-3 or TRBV12-4 with TRBJ2-5; D uncertain. Gene TRBJ2-1 matches the end of the DNA better, so the J call may be wrong. The CDR3 has 13 amino acids. The DNA for the CDR3 is TGTGCCAGCAGTTTTAACAGAGACAATGAGCAGTTCTTC. Translated, it gives CASSFNRDNEQFF.

The gene calls are TRBV7-8 and TRBJ1-1; D is undetermined. Germline CDR1 is SGHVS and CDR2 is FQNEAQ. CDR3 length: 12 residues. The ends were cut back, 3 bases at V and 5 bases at J, with 7 bases in the middle. CDR3 residues: CASSFQRTEAFF. The CDR3 DNA reads as TGTGCCAGCAGCTTTCAACGAACTGAAGCTTTCTTT. The full variable domain, in which reference TRBV7-8 and TRBJ1-1 provide the parts outside the CDR3, is GAGVSQSPRYKVAKRGQDVALRCDPISGHVSLFWYQQALGQGPEFLTYFQNEAQLDKSGLPSDRFFAERPEGSVSTLKIQRTQQEDSAVYLCASSFQRTEAFFGQGTRLTVV.

This clonotype is medium-sized. V usage is TRBV12-5 and J usage is TRBJ2-7, with 8 bases aligning to TRBD2. Trimming cost V 6 bases and J 7 bases; bases outside gene matches: 8. This CDR3 has 13 residues. Germline loops: CDR1 LGHNT, CDR2 FRNRAP. The chain's CDR3 is CASGHGGAGEQYF. The CDR3, as DNA: TGTGCTAGTGGCCACGGGGGGGCGGGGGAGCAGTACTTC.

V usage is TRBV7-6 and J usage is TRBJ2-5, with D unresolved. With the DNA end fitting TRBJ2-1 better, the J assignment may be wrong. The CDR3 is made up of 15 amino acids. Germline V gene sequence: CDR1 SGHVS, CDR2 FNYEAQ. The CDR3 sequence is CASSSGRLDGDEQFF. The CDR3 DNA follows: TGTGCCAGCAGCTCGGGCAGGCTGGATGGGGATGAGCAGTTCTTC.

This clonotype was recorded many times. V is TRBV7-9 and J is TRBJ2-7; possible D gene TRBD1, 5 bases. The CDR3 sequence is 15 residues long. Germline V lookup: CDR1 SEHNR, CDR2 FQNEAQ (reference sequence). The V end lost 5 bases, the J end lost 5 bases, and 19 bases lay between the germline ends. The CDR3 nucleotides are TGTGCCAGCAGCCCGTTAAACCTAGGGGTCCACGAGCAGTACTTC. Residues: CASSPLNLGVHEQYF.

The table lists this clonotype with many counts. One base away lies a much larger clone, so this may be a sequencing read error. This chain joins TRBV28 and TRBJ2-1; D possibly corresponds to TRBD1 (5 bases). TRBJ2-7 matches the DNA end more closely, so the J call is doubtful. This CDR3 region has 15 residues. CDR1 MDHEN and CDR2 SYDVKM come from the germline V gene. The CDR3 sequence: CASSFRQGGYNEQYF. CDR3 nucleotide sequence: TGTGCCAGCAGTTTCCGGCAGGGTGGCTACAATGAGCAGTACTTC.

Points on this clonotype: One end of the junction does not line up with germline, which may come from a read error. This sequence joins TRBV7-6 and TRBJ2-7; D is possibly TRBD1 (6 bases). Germline values: CDR1 SGHVS, CDR2 FNYEAQ. The CDR3 runs 13 residues. The DNA for the CDR3 is TGTGCTAGCAGCTTAGGGGGTGAGCACGAGCAGTACTTC. It codes for CASSLGGEHEQYF.

The genes are TRBV6-7 and TRBJ1-2; 7 bases fit TRBD1. TRBV6-7 is annotated as an ORF whose role is uncertain. This CDR3 has 15 amino acids. J was trimmed by 4 bases and V by 0 bases; bases with no gene match: 5. CDR3 nucleotide sequence: TGTGCCAGCAGTTACTCGACAGGGTGTACCTATGGCTACACCTTC. This translates into CASSYSTGCTYGYTF.

V gene TRBV10-1 combines with J gene TRBJ2-7; 8 bases are a match to TRBD1. The J call may be mistaken, given a closer DNA end match to TRBJ2-4. The CDR3 spans 15 residues. Germline CDR1 reads WNHNN; CDR2 reads SYGVQD (reference sequence). CDR3 bases: TGCGCCAGCAGTGACCCCAGTGACAGGGGAGGCATTCAGTACTTC. Residues: CASSDPSDRGGIQYF.

This chain connects TRBV20-1 to TRBJ2-3; D is uncertain. Germline values: CDR1 DFQATT, CDR2 SNEGSKA (reference sequence). Deletions cut 0 bases from V and 2 bases from J, with 12 bases between. The CDR3 totals 15 residues. CDR3 amino acids: CSARDVRQATDTQYF. For the CDR3, the DNA is TGCAGTGCTAGAGATGTCCGTCAGGCCACAGATACGCAGTATTTT.